The present entry profiles one T cell receptor (beta chain) with its context. This entry belongs to a study of blood T cell repertoires in COVID-19. Study context: Sites across the United States, Italy and Spain contributed samples from acute and convalescent COVID-19. Sample material is recorded as cDNA or gDNA derived from T cells, B-cell-depleted T cells, or PBMCs.

Authors' data handling: Amplification of reference gene primers was used by the study to estimate nucleated cell counts. TCRdb keeps only in-frame clones here, not all; method: immunoSEQ multiplex PCR. V and J calls and clone size are copied from that table; D and trimming were computed from the DNA. This repertoire shows tens of thousands of clones, 78% found once; its top ten account for roughly a third. Per germline, CDR1 WSHSY and CDR2 SAAADI. The CDR3 has 14 amino acids. V was clipped by 11 bases and J by 5 bases; unmatched bases: 11. The chain uses TRBV10-2 and TRBJ2-2; TRBD2 aligns across 7 bases. This sequence was found in an elderly man with acute or convalescent COVID-19. The specimen was peripheral blood. CDR3 sequence (DNA): TGCGCCGGAAAGGGGCTAGCGGAAACCGGGGAGCTGTTTTTT. Protein sequence: CAGKGLAETGELFF.